This T cell receptor (beta chain) was obtained from a study of blood T cell repertoires in COVID-19. Study in general: T cells, B-cell-depleted T cells, or PBMCs provided the cDNA or gDNA that served as material.

Sequenced by immunoSEQ multiplex PCR; TCRdb stores in-frame clones only, minus some. The sample has around 87,000 clones; roughly nine tenths are singletons. This clone has a single count. Trimming at V came to 6 bases and at J to 5 bases, leaving 6 bases not matched to a gene. CDR3 length: 13 amino acids. Germline CDR1 SQVTM, CDR2 ANQGSEA. The J gene is TRBJ1-5, the V gene TRBV29-1; 8 nucleotides line up with TRBD1. Input material: peripheral blood. This sequence was found in a man in his fifties or sixties with acute or convalescent COVID-19. The DNA of the CDR3 is TGCAGCGTGTCGACAGGGGTGCATCAGCCCCAGCATTTT. Residues: CSVSTGVHQPQHF.